The 3 T cell receptor beta chains below come from one sample, sequenced in a study of blood T cells in healthy people across ages. PCR was performed a second time for about 7 to 12 cycles using a sample-barcoded 5' primer and a J-beta primer mix. Each CDR3 protein gets one entry after TCRdb re-called the 5' RACE reads with MiXCR. This sample yields about 1.5 million distinct CDR3 sequences, of which approximately 40% are seen a single time; 7.9% belongs to the top ten. The sequencing sample was made of blood. The receptors shown here come from a woman aged 18-30 years in good health.

About this clonotype itself: A much larger clone lies one base from this, so it may be a read error. The V and J genes are TRBV15 and TRBJ2-4; TRBD1 matches 7 bases. V lost 0 bases, J lost 5 bases, and 4 bases stayed unmatched. The CDR3 spans 15 residues. Germline V gene data show CDR1 as LNHNV and CDR2 as YYDKDF (reference sequence). This CDR3 reads CATSRDRGGENIQYF. The CDR3 region has the DNA TGTGCCACCAGCAGAGATCGAGGGGGCGAAAACATTCAGTACTTC.

The chain links TRBV10-2 to TRBJ2-7, with 8 bases fitting TRBD2. Germline lookup yields CDR1 WSHSY and CDR2 SAAADI. This CDR3 region has 14 residues. V was pared by 8 bases and J by 0 bases, with 6 bases of the junction left unmatched. The CDR3 DNA sequence: TGCGCCAGCCAGACTAGCGCTAGCTCCTACGAGCAGTACTTC. Its translation: CASQTSASSYEQYF.

V gene TRBV5-1 combines with J gene TRBJ2-1, with TRBD2 matching over 10 bases. The CDR3 is 16 residues long. Germline-derived CDR1 and CDR2 are SGHRS and YFSETQ. After removal of 4 bases from V and 3 bases from J, the junction contained 7 bases not matched to a gene. CDR3 nucleotides: TGCGCCAGCAGCCTCGAGCGGGGGGGGCTCTACAATGAGCAGTTCTTC. Its protein product is CASSLERGGLYNEQFF.